In this sample, the clone carrying this TCR beta chain turned up once. The data were obtained in a study of blood T cell repertoires in COVID-19. Study-wide background: Acute and convalescent COVID-19 specimens originated in the United States, Italy and Spain.

Unmatched junction bases numbered 10, after V lost 2 bases and J lost 3 bases. CDR1 and CDR2 from the germline V gene are MNHEY and SMNVEV (reference sequence). This CDR3 contains 17 residues. Using immunoSEQ multiplex PCR, the repertoire was profiled, and TCRdb retains in-frame clones only, with some absent. The sample has roughly 170,000 clones; approximately 87% are singletons. Sequencing used peripheral blood. The TCR sequence derives from a man aged 65-85 years with active or convalescent COVID-19. This chain joins TRBV27 and TRBJ2-1, with 7 bases identical to TRBD1. As DNA, the CDR3 is TGTGCCAGCAGTTTAGGGATGCAGGGGGTCGGCTACAATGAGCAGTTCTTC. This encodes CASSLGMQGVGYNEQFF.